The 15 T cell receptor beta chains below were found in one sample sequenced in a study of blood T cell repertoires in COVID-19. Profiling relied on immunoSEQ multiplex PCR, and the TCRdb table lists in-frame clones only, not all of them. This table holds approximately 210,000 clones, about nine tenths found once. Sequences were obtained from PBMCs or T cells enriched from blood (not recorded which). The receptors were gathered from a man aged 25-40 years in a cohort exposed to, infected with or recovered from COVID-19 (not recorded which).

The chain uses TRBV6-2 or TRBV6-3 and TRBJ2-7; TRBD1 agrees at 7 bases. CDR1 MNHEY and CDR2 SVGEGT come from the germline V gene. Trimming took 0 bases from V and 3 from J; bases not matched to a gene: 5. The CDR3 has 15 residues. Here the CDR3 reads CASSYSIRGLYEQYF. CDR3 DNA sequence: TGTGCCAGCAGTTACTCGATTAGGGGGCTCTACGAGCAGTACTTC.

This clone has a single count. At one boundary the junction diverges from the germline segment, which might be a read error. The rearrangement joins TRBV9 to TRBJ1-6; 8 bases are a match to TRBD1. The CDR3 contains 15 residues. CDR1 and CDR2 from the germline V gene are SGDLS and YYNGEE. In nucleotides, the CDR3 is TGTGCCAGCAGCGTAGGACAGGGGTATACTTCACCCCTCCACTTT. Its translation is CASSVGQGYTSPLHF.

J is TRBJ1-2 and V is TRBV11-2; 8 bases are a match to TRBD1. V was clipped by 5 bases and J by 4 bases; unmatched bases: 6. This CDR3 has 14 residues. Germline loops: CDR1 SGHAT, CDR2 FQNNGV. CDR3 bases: TGTGCCAGCAGCCAGGACAGGGCGACCTATGGCTACACCTTC. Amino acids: CASSQDRATYGYTF.

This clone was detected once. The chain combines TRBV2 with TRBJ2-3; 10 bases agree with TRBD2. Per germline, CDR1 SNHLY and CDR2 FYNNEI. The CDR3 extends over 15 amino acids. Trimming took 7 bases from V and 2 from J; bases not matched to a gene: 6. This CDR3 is CASKTSGNPTDTQYF. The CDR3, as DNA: TGTGCCAGCAAAACTAGCGGGAACCCCACAGATACGCAGTATTTT. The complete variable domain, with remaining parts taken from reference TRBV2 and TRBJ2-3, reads EPEVTQTPSHQVTQMGQEVILRCVPISNHLYFYWYRQILGQKVEFLVSFYNNEISEKSEIFDDQFSVERPDGSNFTLKIRSTKLEDSAMYFCASKTSGNPTDTQYFGPGTRLTVL.

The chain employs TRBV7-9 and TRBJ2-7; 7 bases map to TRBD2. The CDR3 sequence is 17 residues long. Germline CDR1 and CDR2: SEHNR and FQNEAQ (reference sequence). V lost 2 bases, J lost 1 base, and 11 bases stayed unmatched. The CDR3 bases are TGTGCCAGCAGCTTACAGGGTAGGCGGGAGTCTTCCTACGAGCAGTACTTC. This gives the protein CASSLQGRRESSYEQYF.

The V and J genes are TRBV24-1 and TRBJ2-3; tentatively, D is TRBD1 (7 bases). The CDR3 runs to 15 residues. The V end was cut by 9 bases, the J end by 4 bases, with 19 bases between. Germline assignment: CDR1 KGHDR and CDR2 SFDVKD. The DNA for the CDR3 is TGTGCCACCGGGGGGCTAACAGGGACAGCAGATACGCAGTATTTT. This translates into CATGGLTGTADTQYF.

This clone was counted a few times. CDR3 in amino acids: CASTSLAGRAGELFF. As DNA, the CDR3 is TGTGCCAGCACGAGTCTAGCGGGAAGGGCCGGGGAGCTGTTTTTT. The V gene is TRBV2, the J gene TRBJ2-2; 9 bases are a match to TRBD2. The V segment lost 7 bases and the J segment 6 bases; nucleotides outside the gene matches: 9. Germline CDR1 reads SNHLY; CDR2 reads FYNNEI. The length of the CDR3 is 15 residues.

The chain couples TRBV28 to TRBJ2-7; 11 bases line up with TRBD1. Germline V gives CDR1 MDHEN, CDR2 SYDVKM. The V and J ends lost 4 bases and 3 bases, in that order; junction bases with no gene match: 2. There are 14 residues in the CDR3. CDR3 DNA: TGTGCCAGCAGTTGGACAGGGGGCAGCTACGAGCAGTACTTC. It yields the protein CASSWTGGSYEQYF.

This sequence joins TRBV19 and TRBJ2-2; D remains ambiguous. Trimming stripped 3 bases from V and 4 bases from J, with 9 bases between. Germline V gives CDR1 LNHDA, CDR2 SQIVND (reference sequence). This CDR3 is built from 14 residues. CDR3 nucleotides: TGTGCCAGTAGTATCCCGGAGCGCACCGGGGAGCTGTTTTTT. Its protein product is CASSIPERTGELFF.

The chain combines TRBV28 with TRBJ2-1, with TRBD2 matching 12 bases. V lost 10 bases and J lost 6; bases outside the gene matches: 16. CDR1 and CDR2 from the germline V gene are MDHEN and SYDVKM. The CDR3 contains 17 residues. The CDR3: CATSEGLAGGFTNEQFF. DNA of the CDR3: TGTGCCACCTCGGAGGGACTAGCGGGTGGGTTTACCAATGAGCAGTTCTTC.

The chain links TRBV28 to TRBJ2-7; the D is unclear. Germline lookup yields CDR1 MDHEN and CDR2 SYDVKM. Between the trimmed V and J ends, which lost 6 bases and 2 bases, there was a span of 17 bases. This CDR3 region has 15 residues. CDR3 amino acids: CASREQQDPPYEQYF. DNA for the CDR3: TGTGCCAGCAGGGAACAGCAAGATCCCCCCTACGAGCAGTACTTC.

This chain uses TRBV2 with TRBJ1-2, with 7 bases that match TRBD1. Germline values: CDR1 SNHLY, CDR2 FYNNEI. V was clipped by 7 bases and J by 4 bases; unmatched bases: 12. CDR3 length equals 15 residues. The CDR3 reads CASNEIRTGFYGYTF. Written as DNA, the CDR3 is TGTGCCAGCAACGAAATACGGACAGGCTTCTATGGCTACACCTTC.

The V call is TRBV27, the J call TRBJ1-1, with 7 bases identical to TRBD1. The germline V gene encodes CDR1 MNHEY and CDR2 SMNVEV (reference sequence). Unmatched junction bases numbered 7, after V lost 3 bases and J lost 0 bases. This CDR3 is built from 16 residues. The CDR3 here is CASSFRNRGLNTEAFF. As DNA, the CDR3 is TGTGCCAGCAGTTTCCGGAACAGGGGACTGAACACTGAAGCTTTCTTT.

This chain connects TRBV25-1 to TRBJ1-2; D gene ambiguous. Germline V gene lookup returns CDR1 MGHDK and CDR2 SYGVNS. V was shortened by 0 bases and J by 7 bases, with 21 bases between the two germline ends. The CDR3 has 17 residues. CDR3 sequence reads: CASSEYKGVTSVFGYTF. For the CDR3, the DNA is TGTGCCAGCAGTGAATATAAGGGAGTGACCTCGGTTTTTGGCTACACCTTC.

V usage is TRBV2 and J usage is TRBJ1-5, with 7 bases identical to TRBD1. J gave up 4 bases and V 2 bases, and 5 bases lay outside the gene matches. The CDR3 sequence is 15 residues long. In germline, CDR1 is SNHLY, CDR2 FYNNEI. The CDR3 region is CASSEIPDRNQPQHF. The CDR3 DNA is TGTGCCAGCAGTGAAATCCCGGACAGGAATCAGCCCCAGCATTTT.